These 18 T cell receptor beta chains share one sample of origin, sequenced in a study of T cell responses to AZD1222 COVID-19 vaccine. Repertoires were generated with immunoSEQ multiplex PCR, while TCRdb's copy carries only in-frame clones and drops some. Here the sample spans about 200,000 clones, over 85% being singletons. The sequences come from peripheral blood, collected 28 days after the second AZD1222 dose. These receptors all come from an adult who received the AZD1222 COVID-19 vaccine.

This clone was picked up a small number of times. The genes are TRBV9 and TRBJ2-5; 9 nucleotides agree with TRBD2. This CDR3 region has 16 residues. Trimming at V came to 0 bases and at J to 5 bases, leaving 8 bases not matched to a gene. Germline V CDR1 and CDR2: SGDLS, YYNGEE. The CDR3 bases are TGTGCCAGCAGCGTAGCGGGCGGGGGGGCTGTTGAGACCCAGTACTTC. It encodes CASSVAGGGAVETQYF. The complete variable domain, with remaining parts taken from reference TRBV9 and TRBJ2-5, reads DSGVTQTPKHLITATGQRVTLRCSPRSGDLSVYWYQQSLDQGLQFLIQYYNGEERAKGNILERFSAQQFPDLHSELNLSSLELGDSALYFCASSVAGGGAVETQYFGPGTRLLVL.

The chain carries TRBV12-3 or TRBV12-4 and TRBJ2-7; TRBD1 aligns across 9 bases. The CDR3 sequence is 13 residues long. Unmatched junction bases numbered 4, after V lost 4 bases and J lost 6 bases. CDR3 amino acids: CASSSPDRGEQYF. The CDR3 DNA follows: TGTGCCAGCAGTTCCCCGGACAGGGGCGAGCAGTACTTC.

This chain uses TRBV6-1 with TRBJ1-4; no reliable D call. CDR3 length equals 16 residues. Germline lookup yields CDR1 MNHNS and CDR2 SASEGT. Between the trimmed V and J ends, which lost 4 bases and 0 bases, there was a span of 12 bases. Written as DNA, the CDR3 is TGTGCCAGCAGTGTTACAGCCGTCCCAACTAATGAAAAACTGTTTTTT. The encoded protein is CASSVTAVPTNEKLFF.

The chain links TRBV3-1 (or the pseudogene TRBV3-2) to TRBJ1-4; 7 nucleotides align to TRBD1. Germline CDR1 is LGHDT and CDR2 is YNNKEL (reference sequence). The CDR3 consists of 16 residues. V lost 3 bases, J lost 8 bases, and 12 bases stayed unmatched. In nucleotides, the CDR3 is TGTGCCAGCAGCCATAGAGGGGGCAGGGATGGAGAAAAACTGTTTTTT. Its protein is CASSHRGGRDGEKLFF.

J is TRBJ2-5 and V is TRBV27; 7 nucleotides match TRBD1. In germline, CDR1 is MNHEY, CDR2 SMNVEV (reference sequence). The CDR3 is 13 residues long. V gave up 4 bases and J gave up 3 bases; unmatched junction bases: 2. CDR3 region: CASSWDRKETQYF. CDR3 coding DNA: TGTGCCAGCAGTTGGGACAGAAAAGAGACCCAGTACTTC.

The V call is TRBV3-1 (or the pseudogene TRBV3-2), the J call TRBJ1-2; TRBD1 aligns across 8 bases. With 4 bases clipped from V and 4 bases from J, the junction kept 2 bases outside the gene matches. The CDR3 has 13 amino acids. The germline CDR1 and CDR2 sequences are LGHDT and YNNKEL (reference sequence). The CDR3 coding sequence is TGTGCCAGCAGCCGGACAGGGACCTATGGCTACACCTTC. This translates into CASSRTGTYGYTF.

The CDR3 reads CASSWAGSYEQYF. Here the CDR3 DNA reads TGTGCCAGCAGTTGGGCAGGATCCTACGAGCAGTACTTC. This rearrangement joins TRBV5-6 to TRBJ2-7; D is uncertain. CDR1 SGHDT and CDR2 YYEEEE come from the germline V gene. The germline V and J ends were trimmed by 5 bases and 1 base, with 10 bases remaining between them. The CDR3 consists of 13 residues.

This chain joins TRBV29-1 and TRBJ1-3; D is perhaps TRBD1 (5 bases). This CDR3 region has 13 residues. Deletions cut 7 bases from V and 2 bases from J, with 12 bases between. Looked up from germline, CDR1 is SQVTM and CDR2 is ANQGSEA. The CDR3 DNA follows: TGCAGCGGGTACCTGGGGGCTGGAAACACCATATATTTT. Encoded protein: CSGYLGAGNTIYF. Complete variable domain (other parts from reference TRBV29-1 and TRBJ1-3): SAVISQKPSRDICQRGTSLTIQCQVDSQVTMMFWYRQQPGQSLTLIATANQGSEATYESGFVIDKFPISRPNLTFSTLTVSNMSPEDSSIYLCSGYLGAGNTIYFGEGSWLTVV.

The chain links TRBV7-9 to TRBJ2-1; 7 positions match TRBD1. V lost 5 bases to trimming and J lost 5 bases; unmatched junction nucleotides: 18. Germline CDR1 is SEHNR and CDR2 is FQNEAQ (reference sequence). CDR3 length: 18 amino acids. CDR3 sequence reads: CASSPGTWTGRLDNEQFF. The CDR3 nucleotides read TGTGCCAGCAGCCCAGGGACCTGGACAGGCCGTTTGGACAATGAGCAGTTCTTC.

The chain joins TRBV7-3 to TRBJ2-1; possibly TRBD1 for D (5 bases). Deletions cut 5 bases from V and 5 bases from J, with 19 bases between. CDR1 is SGHTA and CDR2 is FQGTGA in the germline V gene. This CDR3 contains 16 residues. This CDR3 reads CASSQVNIQGNNEQFF. CDR3 coding DNA: TGTGCCAGCAGCCAGGTCAACATTCAGGGAAACAATGAGCAGTTCTTC.

The table lists this clone with a count of one. The chain has TRBV7-9 and TRBJ2-1; maybe TRBD1 (6 bases). The CDR3 runs 14 residues. V lost 3 bases and J lost 7, with 13 bases in between. The germline V gene has CDR1 SEHNR and CDR2 FQNEAQ (reference sequence). CDR3 bases: TGTGCCAGCAGCTTCCGGGACATAACTAATGAGCAGTTCTTC. Amino acid sequence: CASSFRDITNEQFF.

This chain uses TRBV2 with TRBJ1-5; D is uncertain. CDR3 size: 13 residues. Germline V gene sequence: CDR1 SNHLY, CDR2 FYNNEI. Trimming took 7 bases from V and 3 from J, leaving 10 bases between them. CDR3 loop: CASNKGFNQPQHF. CDR3 coding DNA: TGTGCCAGCAATAAGGGTTTCAATCAGCCCCAGCATTTT.

Details on this clone: The junction does not match germline at one end; this may be a read error. V and J are TRBV7-9 and TRBJ2-1; TRBD2 matches 9 bases. Germline V gene data show CDR1 as SEHNR and CDR2 as FQNEAQ (reference sequence). The CDR3 sequence is 14 residues long. The CDR3: CASSLAGTYNEQFF. In DNA, the CDR3 is TGTGCCAGCAGCCTAGCGGGGACTTACAATGAGCAGTTCTTC.

In its sample, this clone was seen once. The chain has TRBV28 and TRBJ1-2; D is uncertain. Per germline, CDR1 MDHEN and CDR2 SYDVKM. CDR3 length: 12 amino acids. V was cut by 4 bases and J by 4 bases, with 7 bases left in between. CDR3 DNA: TGTGCCAGCAGTTCCGTCGGCTATGGCTACACCTTC. It codes for CASSSVGYGYTF.

The chain links TRBV6-1 to TRBJ1-1; no reliable D call. CDR1 is MNHNS and CDR2 is SASEGT in the germline V gene. This CDR3 comprises 12 residues. With 3 bases removed from V and 7 bases from J, the gap between germline ends came to 9 bases. CDR3 residues: CASSEVIGEAFF. CDR3 bases: TGTGCCAGCAGTGAGGTAATTGGTGAAGCTTTCTTT.

Here the CDR3 DNA reads TGTGCCAGCATCGATACAGGGGTATCTAACTATGGCTACACCTTC. This sequence encodes CASIDTGVSNYGYTF. This sequence joins TRBV7-2 and TRBJ1-2, with 7 bases lining up with TRBD1. Trimming at V came to 7 bases and at J to 0 bases, leaving 8 bases not matched to a gene. This CDR3 spans 15 amino acids. Germline V gives CDR1 SGHTA, CDR2 FQGNSA.

As DNA, the CDR3 is TGTGCCAGCAGTTCCCCGGGGACAGAACCCTATGGCTACACCTTC. Amino acids: CASSSPGTEPYGYTF. The chain has TRBV28 and TRBJ1-2, with 7 bases fitting TRBD1. The CDR3 is 15 residues long. The V segment lost 4 bases and the J segment 4 bases; nucleotides outside the gene matches: 9. Germline V CDR1 and CDR2: MDHEN, SYDVKM.

The chain links TRBV6-4 to TRBJ2-3, with 9 nucleotides matching TRBD2. The length of the CDR3 is 14 residues. Germline V gene lookup returns CDR1 MRHNA and CDR2 SNTAGT. Germline trimming cut 5 bases from V and 3 bases from J; bases unmatched to any gene: 3. CDR3: CASSKAGGTDTQYF. CDR3 sequence (DNA): TGTGCCAGCAGTAAAGCGGGGGGAACAGATACGCAGTATTTT.